Each of the 21 T cell receptor beta chains below was sequenced from the same sample in a study of blood T cell repertoires in COVID-19. Profiling relied on immunoSEQ multiplex PCR, and the TCRdb table lists in-frame clones only, not all of them. This table holds about 73,000 clones, roughly 80% found once. Specimen: peripheral blood. The receptors shown here come from a human donor in a cohort sampled during active COVID-19.

This clone was detected once. V gene TRBV18 combines with J gene TRBJ1-3, with no clear D. Germline V gives CDR1 KGHSH, CDR2 LQKENI. V was clipped by 3 bases and J by 1 base, with 4 bases between them. The length of the CDR3 is 13 residues. CDR3 nucleotide sequence: TGTGCCAGCTCACCCCAGTCTGGAAACACCATATATTTT. Translated, it gives CASSPQSGNTIYF.

V is TRBV5-6 and J is TRBJ2-2; TRBD2 matches at 8 bases. The J segment lost 7 bases and the V segment lost 0 bases, leaving 2 bases of the junction unmatched. CDR1 SGHDT and CDR2 YYEEEE come from the germline V gene. The CDR3 totals 14 residues. The CDR3 coding sequence is TGTGCCAGCAGCTTGGCCCTAGCGGGCGGGGAGCTGTTTTTT. The encoded protein is CASSLALAGGELFF.

The chain employs TRBV4-2 and TRBJ1-6, with a possible D match to TRBD1 (6 bases). V lost 4 bases and J 6 bases, leaving 10 bases between the germline ends. The CDR3 has 14 residues. CDR1 is LGHNA and CDR2 is YNFKEQ in the germline V gene. The CDR3 sequence is CASSLDRFNSPLHF. CDR3 coding DNA: TGTGCCAGCAGCCTCGACAGGTTTAATTCACCCCTCCACTTT.

This clone came up a few times. The rearrangement joins TRBV5-4 to TRBJ1-2, with TRBD1 identical over 9 bases. The germline CDR1 and CDR2 sequences are SGHNT and YYREEE (reference sequence). The CDR3 is 15 amino acids. After removal of 4 bases from V and 5 bases from J, the junction contained 9 bases not matched to a gene. The CDR3 DNA reads TGTGCCAGCAGCCGAGGGGACAGGGCTAGGTATGGCTACACCTTC. Its translation is CASSRGDRARYGYTF.

The chain has TRBV9 and TRBJ2-3, with 12 nucleotides matching TRBD2. The germline gives CDR1 SGDLS, CDR2 YYNGEE. The CDR3 has 15 residues. V lost 3 bases and J lost 5; bases outside the gene matches: 4. As DNA, the CDR3 is TGTGCCAGCAGCGCTAGCGGGGGGGCTTTAGATACGCAGTATTTT. It encodes CASSASGGALDTQYF.

The gene calls are TRBV11-2 and TRBJ2-1; maybe TRBD2 (6 bases). Germline CDR1 and CDR2: SGHAT and FQNNGV. V was cut by 8 bases and J by 4 bases, with 12 bases left in between. CDR3 length equals 13 residues. In nucleotides, the CDR3 is TGTGCCAGCGCCTACGGGGGTTACAATGAGCAGTTCTTC. This codes for CASAYGGYNEQFF.

This clone showed up just once. The V and J genes are TRBV7-8 and TRBJ1-5; weak D call: TRBD1 (6 bases). Trimming stripped 6 bases from V and 1 base from J, with 16 bases between. Looked up from germline, CDR1 is SGHVS and CDR2 is FQNEAQ. The CDR3 contains 16 residues. This CDR3 reads CASSLLGGVSNQPQHF. The CDR3 nucleotides are TGTGCCAGCAGTCTCCTAGGGGGAGTAAGCAATCAGCCCCAGCATTTT.

The chain joins TRBV7-8 to TRBJ2-1, with D possibly matching TRBD2 (5 bases). The V end lost 5 bases, the J end lost 6 bases, and 20 bases lay between the germline ends. Germline V gives CDR1 SGHVS, CDR2 FQNEAQ. This CDR3 is 16 amino acids long. CDR3 residues: CASSTRTGSYRNEQFF. The CDR3 coding sequence is TGTGCCAGCAGCACGCGGACGGGAAGTTACCGCAATGAGCAGTTCTTC.

The J gene is TRBJ2-3, the V gene TRBV11-3; a possible D gene is TRBD2 (6 bases). Trimming stripped 6 bases from V and 4 bases from J, with 17 bases between. The CDR3 is made up of 15 amino acids. Looked up from germline, CDR1 is SGHNT and CDR2 is YENEEA. CDR3 in DNA: TGTGCCAGCAGTCCGGGACTTGGACCTCCAGATACGCAGTATTTT. Its protein is CASSPGLGPPDTQYF.

The chain recombines TRBV28 with TRBJ1-3; no clear D. The CDR3 length is 14 residues. The germline V gene encodes CDR1 MDHEN and CDR2 SYDVKM. V lost 3 bases and J lost 4, with 10 bases in between. The CDR3 loop is CASSFSGPGNTIYF. In DNA, the CDR3 is TGTGCCAGCAGTTTTAGTGGTCCAGGAAACACCATATATTTT.

The rearrangement uses TRBV10-3 and TRBJ2-7; 10 bases are shared with TRBD2. This CDR3 is 15 amino acids long. From germline, CDR1 is ENHRY and CDR2 SYGVKD. Germline trimming cut 3 bases from V and 2 bases from J; bases unmatched to any gene: 4. The CDR3 here is CAISDIAGGPYEQYF. CDR3 coding DNA: TGTGCCATCAGTGATATAGCGGGGGGTCCCTACGAGCAGTACTTC.

The chain is built from TRBV6-5 and TRBJ1-5; D not resolved. The CDR3 sequence is 15 residues long. Germline V gives CDR1 MNHEY, CDR2 SVGAGI. Trimming took 7 bases from V and 0 from J, leaving 13 bases between them. The CDR3, as DNA: TGTGCCAGCACCAGAGTCGAGGGTAGCAATCAGCCCCAGCATTTT. Translation gives CASTRVEGSNQPQHF.

The rearrangement links TRBV5-1 to TRBJ2-1, with a possible D match to TRBD2 (6 bases). Germline V gives CDR1 SGHRS, CDR2 YFSETQ. The V end was cut by 3 bases, the J end by 6 bases, with 19 bases between. CDR3 length: 16 residues. The CDR3 bases are TGCGCCAGCAGCTCGGCCGGGACTCCCAAGTCCAATGAGCAGTTCTTC. It codes for CASSSAGTPKSNEQFF.

V gene TRBV7-2 combines with J gene TRBJ2-7; the match to TRBD1 covers 9 bases. V dropped 4 bases and J dropped 7; count of bases not matched to a gene: 8. This CDR3 has 14 residues. Germline V lookup: CDR1 SGHTA, CDR2 FQGNSA. DNA of the CDR3: TGTGCCAGCAGCTCCGGGACAGGGTCCTCTGAGCAGTACTTC. It specifies CASSSGTGSSEQYF. Drawing the rest from reference TRBV7-2 and TRBJ2-7, the complete variable domain is GAGVSQSPSNKVTEKGKDVELRCDPISGHTALYWYRQSLGQGLEFLIYFQGNSAPDKSGLPSDRFSAERTGGSVSTLTIQRTQQEDSAVYLCASSSGTGSSEQYFGPGTRLTVT.

V is TRBV4-1 and J is TRBJ1-1; TRBD1 matches at 8 bases. The junction had 2 bases not matched to a gene; V was cut back by 1 base and J by 1 base. Germline CDR1 is MGHRA and CDR2 is YSYEKL. CDR3 length: 15 amino acids. The CDR3 DNA is TGCGCCAGCAGCCAAGTCGGACAGGGGAACACTGAAGCTTTCTTT. It is translated as CASSQVGQGNTEAFF.

J is TRBJ2-1 and V is TRBV14, with TRBD1 identical over 7 bases. The CDR3 has 15 residues. In germline, CDR1 is SGHDN, CDR2 FVKESK. V trimming: 2 bases; J trimming: 3 bases; junction bases outside the gene matches: 4. The CDR3 loop is CASSQWQGVYNEQFF. Here the CDR3 DNA reads TGTGCCAGCAGCCAATGGCAGGGGGTCTACAATGAGCAGTTCTTC.

This sequence joins TRBV5-1 and TRBJ1-2; 7 positions match TRBD1. Germline V gene lookup returns CDR1 SGHRS and CDR2 YFSETQ. Germline trimming cut 2 bases from V and 4 bases from J; bases unmatched to any gene: 14. The CDR3 loop spans 17 amino acids. The CDR3 loop reads CASSLGDSTPISYGYTF. The CDR3 region has the DNA TGCGCCAGCAGCTTAGGGGACAGCACCCCGATATCCTATGGCTACACCTTC.

The chain joins TRBV10-3 to TRBJ2-7; 7 bases line up with TRBD1. V lost 3 bases and J lost 4; bases outside the gene matches: 9. This CDR3 region has 15 residues. Germline V CDR1 and CDR2: ENHRY, SYGVKD. This CDR3 is CAISEDRARLYEQYF. The CDR3 bases are TGTGCCATCAGTGAAGACAGGGCTCGTTTGTACGAGCAGTACTTC.

This chain uses TRBV20-1 with TRBJ2-7; the match to TRBD1 covers 8 bases. CDR1 DFQATT and CDR2 SNEGSKA come from the germline V gene (reference sequence). V gave up 3 bases and J gave up 2 bases; unmatched junction bases: 12. CDR3 length: 16 residues. CDR3 nucleotide sequence: TGCAGTGCTAGTGTCATCCGGGACAGGTGGACCTACGAGCAGTACTTC. As protein: CSASVIRDRWTYEQYF.

The chain couples TRBV3-1 (or the pseudogene TRBV3-2) to TRBJ1-6; weak D call: TRBD1 (5 bases). Looked up from germline, CDR1 is LGHDT and CDR2 is YNNKEL (reference sequence). CDR3 length: 17 amino acids. Trimming stripped 4 bases from V and 1 base from J, with 14 bases between. The CDR3 protein is CASSRPSQGSYNSPLHF. As DNA, the CDR3 is TGTGCCAGCAGCCGACCGTCCCAGGGATCCTATAATTCACCCCTCCACTTT.

This chain connects TRBV11-3 to TRBJ2-3, with 9 bases matching TRBD2. Trimming cost V 0 bases and J 2 bases; bases outside gene matches: 6. The CDR3 has 17 residues. Germline CDR1 reads SGHNT; CDR2 reads YENEEA. The CDR3 DNA sequence: TGTGCCAGCAGCTTAGAGGTAGCGGGGGACTACACAGATACGCAGTATTTT. Encoded protein: CASSLEVAGDYTDTQYF.